This T cell receptor beta chain originates from a study of multiple sclerosis patients with progressive multifocal leukoencephalopathy. Points from the study as a whole: Clones expanded at PML were already present before and during natalizumab.

A note on this clone: Its antigen remains unidentified.

Time point reported: time of PML onset. Detection of JC virus DNA in cerebrospinal fluid confirmed PML diagnosed from clinical and MRI findings. This was a survey-level run. This table comes from immunoSEQ multiplex PCR, and its TCRdb copy is limited to in-frame clones, with some not included. This table holds 30,000 or so clones, 87% found once. Looked up from germline, CDR1 is SNHLY and CDR2 is FYNNEI. The V and J ends lost 6 bases and 7 bases respectively, with 16 bases between them. The CDR3 consists of 14 residues. The sequences come from PBMCs, collected from a patient treated with natalizumab. The chain employs TRBV2 and TRBJ2-1, with D maybe TRBD1 (6 bases). This clonotype was sampled from a woman between 40 and 55 years old with progressive multifocal leukoencephalopathy. CDR3 sequence: CASSLKGQGNEQFF. CDR3 nucleotides: TGTGCCAGCAGCTTAAAGGGGCAGGGGAATGAGCAGTTCTTC.